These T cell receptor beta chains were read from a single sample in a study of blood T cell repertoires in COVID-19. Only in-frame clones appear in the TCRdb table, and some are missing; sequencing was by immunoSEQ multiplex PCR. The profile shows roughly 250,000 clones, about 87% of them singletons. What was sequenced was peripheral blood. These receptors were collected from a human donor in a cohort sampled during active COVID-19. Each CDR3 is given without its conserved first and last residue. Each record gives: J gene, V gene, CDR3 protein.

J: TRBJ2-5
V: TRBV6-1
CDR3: ASSEYGSGMGGETQY

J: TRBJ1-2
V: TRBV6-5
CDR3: ASSYTGVNGYT

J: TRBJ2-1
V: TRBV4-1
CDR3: ASSQERHNEQF

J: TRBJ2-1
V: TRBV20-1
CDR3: SASPVWGSGTYNEQF

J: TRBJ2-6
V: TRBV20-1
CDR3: SASDTGSGANVLT

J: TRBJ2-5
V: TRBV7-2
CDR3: ASRRQGFQETQY

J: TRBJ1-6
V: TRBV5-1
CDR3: ASSATSEDNSPLH

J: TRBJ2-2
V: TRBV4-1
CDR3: ASSQVMAVNTGELF

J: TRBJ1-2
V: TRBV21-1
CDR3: ASRDGNNYGYT

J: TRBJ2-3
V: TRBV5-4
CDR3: ASSLDRGSTDTQY

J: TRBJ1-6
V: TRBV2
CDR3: ASSRSGEGSPLH

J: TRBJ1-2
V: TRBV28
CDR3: ASSLLVGLEGQGLGYT

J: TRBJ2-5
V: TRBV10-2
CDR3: ASHKAGGPQETQY

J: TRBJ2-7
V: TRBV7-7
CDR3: ASSLTESYEQY

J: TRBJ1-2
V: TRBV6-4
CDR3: ASSETGTGGGYT

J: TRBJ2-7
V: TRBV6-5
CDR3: ASSKSGSYEQY

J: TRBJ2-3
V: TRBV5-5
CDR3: ASSWGDRDIADTQY

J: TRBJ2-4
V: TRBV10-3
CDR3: AIRRGIENIQY

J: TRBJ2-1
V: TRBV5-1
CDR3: ASSLGQSYNEQF

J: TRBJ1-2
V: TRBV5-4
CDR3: ASSSDGLYGYT

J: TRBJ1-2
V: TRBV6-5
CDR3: ASSRTQNYGYT

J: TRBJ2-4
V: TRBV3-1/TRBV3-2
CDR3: ASSHWTSASKNIQY

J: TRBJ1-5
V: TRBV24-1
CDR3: ATSDPGTGGYSNQPQH

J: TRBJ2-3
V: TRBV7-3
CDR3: ASSLAGSTDTQY

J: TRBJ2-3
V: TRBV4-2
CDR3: ASSPIVIGGTLTDTQY